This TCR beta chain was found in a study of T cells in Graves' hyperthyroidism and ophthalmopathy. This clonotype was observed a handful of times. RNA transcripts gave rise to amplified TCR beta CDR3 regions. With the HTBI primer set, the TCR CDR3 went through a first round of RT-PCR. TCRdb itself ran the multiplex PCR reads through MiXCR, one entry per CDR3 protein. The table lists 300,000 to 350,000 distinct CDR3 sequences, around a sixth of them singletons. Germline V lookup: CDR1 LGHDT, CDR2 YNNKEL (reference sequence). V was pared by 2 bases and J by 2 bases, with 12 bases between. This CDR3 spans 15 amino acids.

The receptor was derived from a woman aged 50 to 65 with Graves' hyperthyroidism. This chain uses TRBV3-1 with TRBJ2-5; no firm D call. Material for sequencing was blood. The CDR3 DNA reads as TGTGCCAGCAGCCAATACCCTGCACCTCAAGAGACCCAGTACTTC. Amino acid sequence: CASSQYPAPQETQYF.